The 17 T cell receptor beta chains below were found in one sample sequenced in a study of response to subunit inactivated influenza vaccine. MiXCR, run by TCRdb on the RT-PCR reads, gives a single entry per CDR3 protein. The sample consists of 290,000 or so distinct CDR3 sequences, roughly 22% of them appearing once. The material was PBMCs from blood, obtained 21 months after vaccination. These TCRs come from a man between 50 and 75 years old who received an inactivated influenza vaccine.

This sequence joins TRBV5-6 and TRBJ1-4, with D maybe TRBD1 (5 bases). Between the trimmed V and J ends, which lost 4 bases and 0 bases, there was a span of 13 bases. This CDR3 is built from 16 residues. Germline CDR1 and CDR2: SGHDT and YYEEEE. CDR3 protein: CASSDGWDATNEKLFF. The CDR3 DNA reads TGTGCCAGCAGCGATGGCTGGGACGCAACTAATGAAAAACTGTTTTTT.

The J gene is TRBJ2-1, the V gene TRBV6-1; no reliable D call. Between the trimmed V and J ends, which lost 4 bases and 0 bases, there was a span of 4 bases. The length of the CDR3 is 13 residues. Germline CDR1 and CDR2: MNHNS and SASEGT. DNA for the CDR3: TGTGCCAGCAGTGCCGACTCCTACAATGAGCAGTTCTTC. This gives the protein CASSADSYNEQFF.

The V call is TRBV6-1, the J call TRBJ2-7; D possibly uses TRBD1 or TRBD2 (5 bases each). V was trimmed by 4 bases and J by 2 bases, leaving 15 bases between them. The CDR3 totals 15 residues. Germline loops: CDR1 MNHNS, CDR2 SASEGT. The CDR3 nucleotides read TGTGCCAGCAGTGGGGACGCCAGCGGCCCCTACGAGCAGTACTTC. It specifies CASSGDASGPYEQYF.

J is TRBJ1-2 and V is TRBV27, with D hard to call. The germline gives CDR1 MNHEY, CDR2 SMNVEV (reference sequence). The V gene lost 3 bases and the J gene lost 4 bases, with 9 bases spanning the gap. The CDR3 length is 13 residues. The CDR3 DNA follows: TGTGCCAGCAGTTTGGGTCTCTCCTATGGCTACACCTTC. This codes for CASSLGLSYGYTF.

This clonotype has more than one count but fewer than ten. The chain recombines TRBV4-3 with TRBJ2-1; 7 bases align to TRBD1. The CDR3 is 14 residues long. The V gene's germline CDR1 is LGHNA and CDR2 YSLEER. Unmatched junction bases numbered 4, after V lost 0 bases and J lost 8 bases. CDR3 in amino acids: CASSQDRTGYEQFF. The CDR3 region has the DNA TGCGCCAGCAGCCAAGATCGGACAGGTTATGAGCAGTTCTTC.

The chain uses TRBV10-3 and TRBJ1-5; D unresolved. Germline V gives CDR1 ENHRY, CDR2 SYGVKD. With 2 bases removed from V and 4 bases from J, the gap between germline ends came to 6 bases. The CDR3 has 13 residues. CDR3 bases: TGTGCCATCAGTGAGAGGCAGAATCAGCCCCAGCATTTT. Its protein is CAISERQNQPQHF.

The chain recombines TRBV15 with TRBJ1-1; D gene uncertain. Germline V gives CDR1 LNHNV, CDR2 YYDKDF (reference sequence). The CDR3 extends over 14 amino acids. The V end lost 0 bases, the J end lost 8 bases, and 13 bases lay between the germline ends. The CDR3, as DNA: TGTGCCACCAGCAGAGATAAAAGTATTCAGGAAGCTTTCTTT. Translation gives CATSRDKSIQEAFF.

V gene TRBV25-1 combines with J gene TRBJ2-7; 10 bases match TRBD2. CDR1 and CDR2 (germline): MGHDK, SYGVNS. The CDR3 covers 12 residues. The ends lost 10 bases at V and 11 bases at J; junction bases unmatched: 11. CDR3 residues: CATSPGLAIEYF. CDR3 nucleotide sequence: TGTGCCACTTCTCCGGGACTAGCGATAGAGTACTTC.

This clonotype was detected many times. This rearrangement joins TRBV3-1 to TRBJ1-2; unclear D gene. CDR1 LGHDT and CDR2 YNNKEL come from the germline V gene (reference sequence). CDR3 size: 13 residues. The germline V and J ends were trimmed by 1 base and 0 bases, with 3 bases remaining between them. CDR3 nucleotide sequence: TGTGCCAGCAGCCAAGGAGCTAACTATGGCTACACCTTC. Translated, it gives CASSQGANYGYTF. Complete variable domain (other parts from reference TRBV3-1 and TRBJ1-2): DTAVSQTPKYLVTQMGNDKSIKCEQNLGHDTMYWYKQDSKKFLKIMFSYNNKELIINETVPNRFSPKSPDKAHLNLHINSLELGDSAVYFCASSQGANYGYTFGSGTRLTVV.

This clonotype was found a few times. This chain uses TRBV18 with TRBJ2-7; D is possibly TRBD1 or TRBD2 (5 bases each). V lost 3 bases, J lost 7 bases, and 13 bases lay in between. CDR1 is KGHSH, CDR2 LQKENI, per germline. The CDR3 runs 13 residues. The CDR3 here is CASSPGTDREQYF. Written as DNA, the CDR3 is TGTGCCAGCTCACCCGGGACCGATCGGGAGCAGTACTTC.

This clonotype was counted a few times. CDR3 residues: CAITERREETQYF. The DNA of the CDR3 is TGTGCCATCACCGAAAGGAGGGAAGAGACCCAGTACTTC. The rearrangement links TRBV10-3 to TRBJ2-5, with D maybe TRBD2 (6 bases). This CDR3 contains 13 residues. Germline values: CDR1 ENHRY, CDR2 SYGVKD. V lost 7 bases and J lost 3, with 12 bases in between.

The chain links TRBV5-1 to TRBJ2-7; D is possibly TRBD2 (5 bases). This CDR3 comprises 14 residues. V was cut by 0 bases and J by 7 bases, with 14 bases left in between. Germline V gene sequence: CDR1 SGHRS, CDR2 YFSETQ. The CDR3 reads CASSLDRETGEQYF. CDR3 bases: TGCGCCAGCAGCTTGGACCGAGAGACGGGGGAGCAGTACTTC.

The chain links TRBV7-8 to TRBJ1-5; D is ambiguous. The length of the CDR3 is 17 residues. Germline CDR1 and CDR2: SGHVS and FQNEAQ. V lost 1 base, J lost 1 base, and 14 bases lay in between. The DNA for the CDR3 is TGTGCCAGCAGCTTAGGCCCCCTCGGAAAAAGCAATCAGCCCCAGCATTTT. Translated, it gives CASSLGPLGKSNQPQHF.

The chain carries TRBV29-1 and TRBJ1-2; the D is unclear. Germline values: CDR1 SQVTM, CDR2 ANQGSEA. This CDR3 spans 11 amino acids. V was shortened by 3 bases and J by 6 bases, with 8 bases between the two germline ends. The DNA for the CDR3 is TGCAGCGTTGATGGACGGGATGGCTACACCTTC. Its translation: CSVDGRDGYTF.

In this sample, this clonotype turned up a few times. As DNA, the CDR3 is TGCGCCAGCAGCCAAGACGCGCGCAATGAGCAGTTCTTC. This encodes CASSQDARNEQFF. The rearrangement joins TRBV4-3 to TRBJ2-1; D is undetermined. V gave up 0 bases and J gave up 6 bases, with 6 bases separating them. The CDR3 sequence is 13 residues long. CDR1 and CDR2 from the germline V gene are LGHNA and YSLEER.

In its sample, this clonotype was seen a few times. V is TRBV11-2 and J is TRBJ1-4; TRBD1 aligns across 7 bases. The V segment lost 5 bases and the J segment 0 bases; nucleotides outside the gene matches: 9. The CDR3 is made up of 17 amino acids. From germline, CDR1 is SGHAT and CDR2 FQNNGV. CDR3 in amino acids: CASSPGGTVATNEKLFF. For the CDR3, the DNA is TGTGCCAGCAGCCCCGGGGGGACAGTTGCAACTAATGAAAAACTGTTTTTT.

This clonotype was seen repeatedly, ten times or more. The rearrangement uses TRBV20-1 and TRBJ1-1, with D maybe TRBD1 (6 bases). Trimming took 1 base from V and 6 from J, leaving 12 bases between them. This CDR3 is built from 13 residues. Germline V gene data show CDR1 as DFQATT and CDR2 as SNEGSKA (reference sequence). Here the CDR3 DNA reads TGCAGTGCTAGAGGTACAGGGATCCCTGAAGCTTTCTTT. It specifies CSARGTGIPEAFF.